The entry that follows covers one T cell receptor (beta chain) sequence. Its matching antigen is unknown. Germline values: CDR1 SGHNT, CDR2 YENEEA. The length of the CDR3 is 14 residues. The V end lost 1 base, the J end lost 0 bases, and 3 bases lay between the germline ends. This sample was included in a study of CD8 T cell repertoires and HIV-1 epitope variants. For the study at large: Epitopes were three Gag families plus Nef HW9 and YT9. 1M T cells were kept uncultured as a baseline.

Sequencing used immunoSEQ multiplex PCR; TCRdb keeps in-frame clones, though not all of them. The table lists 5,000 to 6,500 clones, around 65% of them singletons, with 44% in the top ten. Input material: cultured CD8+ T cells derived from PBMCs. The J gene is TRBJ2-2, the V gene TRBV11-3; D is ambiguous. This TCR came from a male donor with HIV. In DNA, the CDR3 is TGTGCCAGCAGCTTAGGGACGAACACCGGGGAGCTGTTTTTT. This codes for CASSLGTNTGELFF. Full variable domain (rest looked up from reference TRBV11-3 and TRBJ2-2): EAGVVQSPRYKIIEKKQPVAFWCNPISGHNTLYWYLQNLGQGPELLIRYENEEAVDDSQLPKDRFSAERLKGVDSTLKIQPAELGDSAVYLCASSLGTNTGELFFGEGSRLTVL.